This TCR beta chain was profiled in a study of cytomegalovirus exposure and HLA in healthy donors. General observations from the study: Among the sequence variants, a highly shared cluster was likely an artifact of sequencing. Follow-up analysis later connected one missense variant in DCLRE1C with trimming of TCR beta V- and J-genes. TCR beta sequences reportedly predicted most subjects' HLA-A and HLA-B alleles accurately.

Notes on this clone: Its antigen remains unknown.

The V end was cut by 1 base, the J end by 2 bases, with 13 bases between. The CDR3 length is 16 residues. The germline gives CDR1 SGHTA, CDR2 FQGNSA. 13 Jbeta primers and 60 Vbeta primers were used for the PCR. The method was immunoSEQ multiplex PCR; TCRdb's version includes in-frame clones alone and lacks a portion of them. The sample has under 200,000 clones, over 65% seen once; the top ten hold roughly 1.9%. The J gene is TRBJ2-3, the V gene TRBV7-2, with a tentative D call TRBD2 (6 bases). The sample was PBMCs. The sequence was obtained from a woman in her twenties or thirties in good health and CMV-seronegative. As DNA, the CDR3 is TGTGCCAGCAGCTTAGGGTGGGGGGTAAACACAGATACGCAGTATTTT. Encoded protein: CASSLGWGVNTDTQYF. The full variable domain, completed using reference TRBV7-2 and TRBJ2-3, is GAGVSQSPSNKVTEKGKDVELRCDPISGHTALYWYRQSLGQGLEFLIYFQGNSAPDKSGLPSDRFSAERTGGSVSTLTIQRTQQEDSAVYLCASSLGWGVNTDTQYFGPGTRLTVL.